The 4 T cell receptor beta chains below all came from one sample that was sequenced in a study of blood T cell repertoires in COVID-19. Assay: immunoSEQ multiplex PCR; the TCRdb copy retains only in-frame clones and omits some. Of fewer than 35,000 clones in the sample, about 89% were seen once. Sequencing used peripheral blood. Receptors were obtained from a man in his sixties with acute or convalescent COVID-19.

The genes are TRBV19 and TRBJ2-7, with D possibly being TRBD2 (6 bases). V was shortened by 11 bases and J by 2 bases, with 16 bases between the two germline ends. Germline V gene sequence: CDR1 LNHDA, CDR2 SQIVND (reference sequence). The length of the CDR3 is 13 residues. Written as DNA, the CDR3 is TGTGCCGATAGGGCGGGGTACGCCTACGAGCAGTACGTC. Its translation is CADRAGYAYEQYV.

The chain employs TRBV30 and TRBJ2-1; D not certain. This CDR3 region has 15 residues. The V gene lost 1 base and the J gene lost 0 bases, with 10 bases spanning the gap. Germline V gene sequence: CDR1 GTSNPN, CDR2 SVGIG (reference sequence). The chain's CDR3 is CAWSDYSSSYNEQFF. Written as DNA, the CDR3 is TGTGCCTGGAGTGACTACTCCTCCTCCTACAATGAGCAGTTCTTC.

The chain has TRBV4-1 and TRBJ2-7; D may be TRBD1 (5 bases). The CDR3 extends over 13 amino acids. V lost 5 bases and J lost 6, with 14 bases in between. CDR1 is MGHRA and CDR2 is YSYEKL in the germline V gene. The CDR3 nucleotides read TGCGCCAGCAGCGAAGGGCAGGGTCGCGAGCAGTACGTC. Its protein is CASSEGQGREQYV.

The chain is built from TRBV9 and TRBJ2-2, with TRBD2 matching 10 bases. CDR1 and CDR2 from the germline V gene are SGDLS and YYNGEE. The V and J ends lost 1 base and 3 bases, in that order; junction bases with no gene match: 3. The CDR3 length is 16 residues. The CDR3 is CASSVHSGRHTGELFF. The CDR3 DNA is TGTGCCAGCAGCGTACATAGCGGGAGGCACACCGGGGAGCTGTTTTTT.